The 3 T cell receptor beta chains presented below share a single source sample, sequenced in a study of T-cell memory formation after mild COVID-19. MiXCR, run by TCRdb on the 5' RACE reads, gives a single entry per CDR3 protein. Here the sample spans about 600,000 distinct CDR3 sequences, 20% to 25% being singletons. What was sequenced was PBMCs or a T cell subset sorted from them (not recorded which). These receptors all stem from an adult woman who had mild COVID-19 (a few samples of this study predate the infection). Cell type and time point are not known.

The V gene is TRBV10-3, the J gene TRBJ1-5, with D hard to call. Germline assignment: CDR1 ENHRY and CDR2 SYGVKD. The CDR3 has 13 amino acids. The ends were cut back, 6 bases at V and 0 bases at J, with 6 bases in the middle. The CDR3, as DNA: TGTGCCATCAGGGGTTATAGCAATCAGCCCCAGCATTTT. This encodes CAIRGYSNQPQHF.

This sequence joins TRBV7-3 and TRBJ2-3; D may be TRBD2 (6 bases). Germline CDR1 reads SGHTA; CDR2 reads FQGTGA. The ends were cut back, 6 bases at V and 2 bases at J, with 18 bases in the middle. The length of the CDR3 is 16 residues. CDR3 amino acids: CASRSGEVTFTDTQYF. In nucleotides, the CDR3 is TGTGCCAGCAGGTCCGGGGAGGTAACTTTCACAGATACGCAGTATTTT.

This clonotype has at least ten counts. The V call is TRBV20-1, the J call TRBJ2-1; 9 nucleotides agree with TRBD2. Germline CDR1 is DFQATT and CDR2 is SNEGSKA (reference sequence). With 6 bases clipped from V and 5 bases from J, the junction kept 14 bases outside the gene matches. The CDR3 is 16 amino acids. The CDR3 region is CSAKGVASGDHNEQFF. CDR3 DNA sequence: TGCAGTGCAAAGGGGGTGGCTAGCGGGGATCACAATGAGCAGTTCTTC.